One sample yielded the 2 T cell receptor beta chains listed below, sequenced in a study of T cell responses to AZD1222 COVID-19 vaccine. Sequenced by immunoSEQ multiplex PCR; TCRdb stores in-frame clones only, minus some. The sample lists tens of thousands of clones; around 87% were seen once. The sequencing here drew on peripheral blood, taken on day 0 of AZD1222 vaccination. Source of these receptors: an adult in good health.

The V and J genes are TRBV5-1 and TRBJ1-4; D possibly corresponds to TRBD1 (6 bases). The CDR3 has 14 residues. Trimming shortened V by 5 bases and J by 8 bases, and 16 bases separated the two germline ends. CDR1 is SGHRS, CDR2 YFSETQ, per germline. The chain's CDR3 is CASRGGPEREKLFF. For the CDR3, the DNA is TGCGCCAGCAGGGGGGGGCCAGAACGCGAAAAACTGTTTTTT.

The chain carries TRBV5-4 and TRBJ1-2; D gene ambiguous. V lost 0 bases to trimming and J lost 7 bases, with 13 bases between them. This CDR3 contains 14 residues. Per the germline V gene, CDR1 is SGHNT and CDR2 is YYREEE (reference sequence). The CDR3 DNA reads as TGTGCCAGCAGCTTGGCGGGAGTAGAGGCTGGCTACACCTTC. As protein: CASSLAGVEAGYTF.